A single sample is the source of the 32 T cell receptor beta chains below, sequenced in a study of T cells in Graves' hyperthyroidism and ophthalmopathy. RNA transcripts yielded amplified TCR beta CDR3 regions. During a first-round RT-PCR of the TCR CDR3, the HTBI primer set was used. Each CDR3 protein gets one entry after TCRdb re-called the multiplex PCR reads with MiXCR. The sample lists roughly 600,000 distinct CDR3 sequences; approximately 15% were seen once. Sequenced input: blood. Receptors originate from a woman aged 45 to 65 with Graves' ophthalmopathy.

This chain links TRBV27 with TRBJ2-1; possibly TRBD1 for D (7 bases). The CDR3 covers 18 residues. Trimming removed 5 bases from V and 0 bases from J, with 20 bases in between. CDR1 and CDR2 from the germline V gene are MNHEY and SMNVEV (reference sequence). The chain's CDR3 is CASSGRGRGASSYNEQFF. In nucleotides, the CDR3 is TGTGCCAGCAGTGGTAGGGGCAGGGGGGCAAGCTCCTACAATGAGCAGTTCTTC.

This clonotype came up a few times. The chain has TRBV4-3 and TRBJ1-5, with D perhaps matching TRBD1 (5 bases). The CDR3 length is 15 residues. The V end lost 0 bases, the J end lost 7 bases, and 13 bases lay between the germline ends. The germline V gene has CDR1 LGHNA and CDR2 YSLEER. The chain's CDR3 is CASSQDAGVGQPQHF. The DNA for the CDR3 is TGCGCCAGCAGCCAAGACGCGGGGGTCGGACAGCCCCAGCATTTT.

The rearrangement links TRBV9 to TRBJ1-1; D remains unclear. Germline CDR1 reads SGDLS; CDR2 reads YYNGEE. The CDR3 is made up of 11 amino acids. Trimming left V 1 base short and J 5 bases short, with 3 bases between. The CDR3 bases are TGTGCCAGCAGCGTAAGTACTGAAGCTTTCTTT. It encodes CASSVSTEAFF.

This clonotype has a count of ten or more. The chain employs TRBV7-8 and TRBJ2-7, with TRBD1 matching 7 bases. V gave up 6 bases and J gave up 3 bases; unmatched junction bases: 11. CDR1 SGHVS and CDR2 FQNEAQ come from the germline V gene. This CDR3 spans 15 amino acids. The CDR3, as DNA: TGTGCCAGCAGGCCACCGGGACAGCCCCTCTACGAGCAGTACTTC. Translating it yields CASRPPGQPLYEQYF.

In this sample, this clonotype turned up many times. The chain is built from TRBV5-8 and TRBJ2-7; 7 bases align to TRBD2. The CDR3 totals 16 residues. V gave up 0 bases and J gave up 0 bases; unmatched junction bases: 6. Germline-derived CDR1 and CDR2 are SGHTS and YDEGEE. CDR3 nucleotide sequence: TGTGCCAGCAGCTTGGGGGAGGGGCGGAGCTCCTACGAGCAGTACTTC. It translates to CASSLGEGRSSYEQYF.

This clonotype was counted between two and nine times. The chain couples TRBV24-1 to TRBJ2-2; D remains ambiguous. Looked up from germline, CDR1 is KGHDR and CDR2 is SFDVKD. Trimming left V 0 bases short and J 5 bases short, with 6 bases between. The CDR3 sequence is 14 residues long. The CDR3 reads CATSDLSVTGELFF. DNA for the CDR3: TGTGCCACCAGTGATTTGTCAGTTACCGGGGAGCTGTTTTTT.

In its sample, this clonotype was seen many times. The chain recombines TRBV7-2 with TRBJ2-5, with unresolved D. CDR1 is SGHTA and CDR2 is FQGNSA in the germline V gene. Trimming pared 2 bases from V and 10 bases from J, leaving 11 bases between. This CDR3 has 12 residues. CDR3 in DNA: TGTGCCAGCAGCTTATTTCGGCAGGTCCAGTACTTC. Translating gives CASSLFRQVQYF.

The V and J genes are TRBV14 and TRBJ2-7, with D tentatively TRBD2 (5 bases). CDR1 is SGHDN and CDR2 is FVKESK in the germline V gene. The CDR3 totals 13 residues. Trimming left V 5 bases short and J 3 bases short, with 11 bases between. The CDR3: CASSTRRGYEQYF. In DNA, the CDR3 is TGTGCCAGCAGCACACGTCGGGGCTACGAGCAGTACTTC.

This chain uses TRBV6-1 with TRBJ2-1, with 9 nucleotides matching TRBD2. Germline values: CDR1 MNHNS, CDR2 SASEGT. Trimming at V came to 6 bases and at J to 8 bases, leaving 14 bases not matched to a gene. This CDR3 spans 16 amino acids. The CDR3 here is CASRRPGLAAMHEQFF. In DNA, the CDR3 is TGTGCCAGCAGGAGACCGGGACTAGCCGCAATGCATGAGCAGTTCTTC.

This rearrangement joins TRBV7-3 to TRBJ2-6; the D call may be TRBD1 or TRBD2 (5 bases each). CDR1 and CDR2 from the germline V gene are SGHTA and FQGTGA. The length of the CDR3 is 19 residues. Trimming took off 1 base at V and 4 bases at J, with 20 bases between the two ends. In DNA form, the CDR3 reads TGTGCCAGCAGCTTAAAGCGGTTGGCAGGGAATACCGGGGCCAACGTCCTGACTTTC. Residues: CASSLKRLAGNTGANVLTF.

In this sample, this clonotype turned up many times. The chain uses TRBV30 and TRBJ2-7, with TRBD2 identical over 10 bases. The CDR3 runs 13 residues. Germline CDR1 GTSNPN, CDR2 SVGIG (reference sequence). J was trimmed by 6 bases and V by 2 bases; bases with no gene match: 4. CDR3: CAWSLPSGSEQYF. In DNA, the CDR3 is TGTGCCTGGAGTCTCCCTAGCGGGAGCGAGCAGTACTTC.

This chain joins TRBV7-9 and TRBJ2-2; D assignment may be TRBD1 or TRBD2 (5 bases each). V gave up 10 bases and J gave up 4 bases, with 19 bases separating them. This CDR3 spans 15 amino acids. Per the germline V gene, CDR1 is SEHNR and CDR2 is FQNEAQ (reference sequence). The CDR3 loop reads CATEIKGRGTGELFF. The CDR3 bases are TGTGCCACCGAGATAAAGGGACGGGGCACCGGGGAGCTGTTTTTT. Full variable domain (missing parts from reference TRBV7-9 and TRBJ2-2): DTGVSQNPRHKITKRGQNVTFRCDPISEHNRLYWYRQTLGQGPEFLTYFQNEAQLEKSRLLSDRFSAERPKGSFSTLEIQRTEQGDSAMYLCATEIKGRGTGELFFGEGSRLTVL.

CDR3 DNA sequence: TGCGCCAGCAGCCAGGGCAGCTTCTTGGGCAATGAGCAGTTCTTC. Translated, it gives CASSQGSFLGNEQFF. The chain uses TRBV4-3 and TRBJ2-1, with D uncertain. The germline gives CDR1 LGHNA, CDR2 YSLEER. With 3 bases removed from V and 6 bases from J, the gap between germline ends came to 15 bases. The CDR3 contains 15 residues.

This clonotype was counted a few times. A read error may be the cause here, since a much bigger clone is one base away. The gene calls are TRBV11-3 and TRBJ2-1; D call uncertain. Germline-derived CDR1 and CDR2 are SGHNT and YENEEA. This CDR3 region has 12 residues. V was trimmed by 8 bases and J by 7 bases, leaving 12 bases between them. The CDR3 here is CASGQAVNEQFF. Here the CDR3 DNA reads TGTGCCAGCGGCCAAGCTGTTAATGAGCAGTTCTTC.

This clonotype was recorded many times. The chain recombines TRBV12-3 or TRBV12-4 with TRBJ2-7, with a weak D call TRBD2 (6 bases). Between the trimmed V and J ends, which lost 6 bases and 1 base, there was a span of 19 bases. The CDR3 runs to 16 residues. The CDR3 DNA reads TGTGCCAGCAGGGGTCCGTTGGGGAGGAGATCCTACGAGCAGTACTTC. This sequence encodes CASRGPLGRRSYEQYF.

There are a few counts of this clonotype. For the CDR3, the DNA is TGTGCCAGCTCACCAAGAAGGACTAGCGGGAGCTCGGGCCAAGAGACCCAGTACTTC. Protein: CASSPRRTSGSSGQETQYF. This sequence joins TRBV18 and TRBJ2-5; 13 bases map to TRBD2. The CDR3 is made up of 19 amino acids. Germline V gene sequence: CDR1 KGHSH, CDR2 LQKENI. V shed 2 bases, J shed 1 base, and the junction held 10 bases outside the gene matches. The full variable domain, with the rest looked up from reference TRBV18 and TRBJ2-5, is NAGVMQNPRHLVRRRGQEARLRCSPMKGHSHVYWYRQLPEEGLKFMVYLQKENIIDESGMPKERFSAEFPKEGPSILRIQQVVRGDSAAYFCASSPRRTSGSSGQETQYFGPGTRLLVL.

The chain couples TRBV4-1 to TRBJ2-2; D is undetermined. This CDR3 has 14 amino acids. The germline CDR1 and CDR2 sequences are MGHRA and YSYEKL. Trimming stripped 3 bases from V and 2 bases from J, with 7 bases between. CDR3 sequence reads: CASSQALNTGELFF. In DNA form, the CDR3 reads TGCGCCAGCAGCCAGGCGTTAAACACCGGGGAGCTGTTTTTT.

This clonotype was detected many times. V is TRBV28 and J is TRBJ2-1; TRBD1 might be the D (5 bases). Trimming cost V 5 bases and J 0 bases, with 8 bases left between them. CDR3 size: 14 residues. Germline CDR1 reads MDHEN; CDR2 reads SYDVKM. The CDR3 region is CASSPTVSYNEQFF. The CDR3 DNA follows: TGTGCCAGCAGTCCGACAGTCTCCTACAATGAGCAGTTCTTC.

This clonotype was seen a single time. This sequence may be a read error, since a much larger clone differs from it by one base. This is likely a read error, given that the CDR3 carries no conserved phenylalanine or tryptophan at its end. V gene TRBV6-5 combines with J gene TRBJ1-1, with unresolved D. This CDR3 is 14 amino acids long. Germline lookup yields CDR1 MNHEY and CDR2 SVGAGI. The V end lost 5 bases, the J end lost 1 base, and 11 bases lay between the germline ends. In nucleotides, the CDR3 is TGTGCCAGCAGTCACCGGAAGAAGAACACTGAAGCTTTCCTT. Protein: CASSHRKKNTEAFL.

This clonotype was seen a few times. The chain links TRBV9 to TRBJ2-3; maybe TRBD1 (6 bases). V was pared by 4 bases and J by 2 bases, with 17 bases between. This CDR3 contains 16 residues. Germline V gene sequence: CDR1 SGDLS, CDR2 YYNGEE. The CDR3: CASSTYGGQDTDTQYF. The CDR3 region has the DNA TGTGCCAGCAGCACTTATGGGGGACAAGACACAGATACGCAGTATTTT.

The chain has TRBV18 and TRBJ1-5; possible D gene TRBD1, 5 bases. The V gene's germline CDR1 is KGHSH and CDR2 LQKENI. The V and J ends lost 3 bases and 1 base respectively, with 10 bases between them. This CDR3 has 15 amino acids. For the CDR3, the DNA is TGTGCCAGCTCACCTGCCCAGGGCAGCAATCAGCCCCAGCATTTT. This codes for CASSPAQGSNQPQHF.

This clonotype was detected many times. The V gene is TRBV28, the J gene TRBJ1-5; D gene unclear. Germline CDR1 and CDR2: MDHEN and SYDVKM. The V and J ends lost 3 bases and 1 base respectively, with 10 bases between them. CDR3 length: 15 residues. The CDR3 here is CASSFVRESNQPQHF. The CDR3 DNA reads TGTGCCAGCAGTTTTGTAAGGGAGAGCAATCAGCCCCAGCATTTT. Together with reference TRBV28 and TRBJ1-5, the CDR3 gives the full variable domain: DVKVTQSSRYLVKRTGEKVFLECVQDMDHENMFWYRQDPGLGLRLIYFSYDVKMKEKGDIPEGYSVSREKKERFSLILESASTNQTSMYLCASSFVRESNQPQHFGDGTRLSIL.

This clonotype was seen ten or more times. The chain carries TRBV2 and TRBJ2-2; the D is unclear. CDR3 length: 14 amino acids. Between the trimmed V and J ends, which lost 2 bases and 5 bases, there was a span of 9 bases. Germline V gene data show CDR1 as SNHLY and CDR2 as FYNNEI. For the CDR3, the DNA is TGTGCCAGCAGTGAATCCCGGAAGACCGGGGAGCTGTTTTTT. Protein product: CASSESRKTGELFF. The full variable domain, its missing parts supplied by reference TRBV2 and TRBJ2-2, is EPEVTQTPSHQVTQMGQEVILRCVPISNHLYFYWYRQILGQKVEFLVSFYNNEISEKSEIFDDQFSVERPDGSNFTLKIRSTKLEDSAMYFCASSESRKTGELFFGEGSRLTVL.

This clonotype turned up a few times. The chain recombines TRBV9 with TRBJ2-3; D is perhaps TRBD2 (6 bases). Trimming pared 1 base from V and 1 base from J, leaving 10 bases between. The germline V gene encodes CDR1 SGDLS and CDR2 YYNGEE. The CDR3 is 15 amino acids. The chain's CDR3 is CASSVRGGGTDTQYF. The DNA of the CDR3 is TGTGCCAGCAGCGTAAGGGGCGGGGGCACAGATACGCAGTATTTT. Filled out from reference TRBV9 and TRBJ2-3, the complete variable domain reads DSGVTQTPKHLITATGQRVTLRCSPRSGDLSVYWYQQSLDQGLQFLIQYYNGEERAKGNILERFSAQQFPDLHSELNLSSLELGDSALYFCASSVRGGGTDTQYFGPGTRLTVL.

This clonotype was picked up many times. The chain employs TRBV29-1 and TRBJ1-1, with D unclear. The V and J ends lost 4 bases and 1 base respectively, with 13 bases between them. There are 14 residues in the CDR3. Germline CDR1 is SQVTM and CDR2 is ANQGSEA. The CDR3 DNA sequence: TGCAGCGTTGTGAGAGGGTCAGGGAACACTGAAGCTTTCTTT. As protein: CSVVRGSGNTEAFF.

A remark on this clonotype: This may stem from a read error, because a much larger clone lies one nucleotide away. The chain has TRBV12-3 or TRBV12-4 and TRBJ2-7, with D tentatively TRBD1 (5 bases). The CDR3 is 13 amino acids. CDR3 in DNA: TGTGCCAGCAGTTCTCCAGGGTCCTACGAGCGGTACTTC. It specifies CASSSPGSYERYF.

This clonotype was detected ten times or more. V gene TRBV24-1 combines with J gene TRBJ2-7; 10 bases agree with TRBD1. J gave up 7 bases and V 4 bases, and 9 bases lay outside the gene matches. CDR3 length: 15 amino acids. Germline V gene sequence: CDR1 KGHDR, CDR2 SFDVKD. The CDR3 region has the DNA TGTGCCACCAGTGAAGGGACAGGGGTCGTTGGGGAGCAGTACTTC. This codes for CATSEGTGVVGEQYF.

This clonotype has at least ten counts. This sequence joins TRBV28 and TRBJ1-5; D gene ambiguous. Germline assignment: CDR1 MDHEN and CDR2 SYDVKM. The CDR3 totals 14 residues. Trimming took off 3 bases at V and 1 base at J, with 7 bases between the two ends. The CDR3 DNA is TGTGCCAGCAGTTTCCTTGCCAGCAATCAGCCCCAGCATTTT. It is translated as CASSFLASNQPQHF.

This clonotype came up many times. This chain connects TRBV7-2 to TRBJ1-6, with no clear D. CDR1 and CDR2 from the germline V gene are SGHTA and FQGNSA. V was clipped by 3 bases and J by 5 bases, with 8 bases between them. CDR3 size: 14 residues. This CDR3 reads CASSLWQNNSPLHF. DNA of the CDR3: TGTGCCAGCAGCTTGTGGCAGAATAATTCACCCCTCCACTTT. Combining the CDR3 with reference TRBV7-2 and TRBJ1-6 gives the whole variable domain GAGVSQSPSNKVTEKGKDVELRCDPISGHTALYWYRQSLGQGLEFLIYFQGNSAPDKSGLPSDRFSAERTGGSVSTLTIQRTQQEDSAVYLCASSLWQNNSPLHFGNGTRLTVT.

This clonotype has a single count. Given a much more abundant clone one base away, this may be a read error. This sequence joins TRBV28 and TRBJ2-1; weak D call: TRBD2 (5 bases). CDR3 length equals 15 residues. Germline values: CDR1 MDHEN, CDR2 SYDVKM. This chain's CDR3 is CASSSREKSSNGQFF. CDR3 in DNA: TGTGCCAGCAGTTCCCGGGAAAAATCCTCAAATGGGCAGTTCTTC.

This clonotype showed up just a few times. The CDR3 bases are TGTGCCAGCAGAAACCATGTTGTAAAGGCGGGCACCGGGGAGCTGTTTTTT. This codes for CASRNHVVKAGTGELFF. The V call is TRBV6-1, the J call TRBJ2-2, with D possibly matching TRBD2 (5 bases). Trimming removed 6 bases at V and 4 bases at J, with 21 bases between. The CDR3 extends over 17 amino acids. Germline lookup yields CDR1 MNHNS and CDR2 SASEGT.

This chain joins TRBV5-5 and TRBJ2-1, with D tentatively TRBD2 (7 bases). CDR1 is SGHKS, CDR2 YYEKEE, per germline (reference sequence). There are 14 residues in the CDR3. V lost 7 bases and J lost 1, with 12 bases in between. CDR3 DNA sequence: TGTGCCAGCCGAGGGGGGGAGTCCTACAATGAGCAGTTCTTC. Its translation: CASRGGESYNEQFF. Variable domain in full (rest from reference TRBV5-5 and TRBJ2-1): DAGVTQSPTHLIKTRGQQVTLRCSPISGHKSVSWYQQVLGQGPQFIFQYYEKEERGRGNFPDRFSARQFPNYSSELNVNALLLGDSALYLCASRGGESYNEQFFGPGTRLTVL.